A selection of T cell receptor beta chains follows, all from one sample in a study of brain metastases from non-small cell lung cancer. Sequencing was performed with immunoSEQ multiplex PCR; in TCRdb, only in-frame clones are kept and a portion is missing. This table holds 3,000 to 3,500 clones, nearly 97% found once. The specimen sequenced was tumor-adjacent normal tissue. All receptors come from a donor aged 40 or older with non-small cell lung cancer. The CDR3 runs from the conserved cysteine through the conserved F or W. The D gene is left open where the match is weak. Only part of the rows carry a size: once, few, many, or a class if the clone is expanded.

TGCGCCAGCAGCTTGGGTCCCAGAAACGAGCAGTACTTC	CASSLGPRNEQYF	TRBJ2-7	.	TRBV5-1	.
TGCGCCAGCAGCCAAGTTCAGGGGGGGCCAACCAAAAACATTCAGTACTTC	CASSQVQGGPTKNIQYF	TRBJ2-4	.	TRBV4-3	.
TGTGCCAGCAGTCGACAGGGGGCCCGCTATTCACCCCTCCACTTT	CASSRQGARYSPLHF	TRBJ1-6	.	TRBV14	TRBD1
TGTGCCAGCTCACCGATGACTAGCAAAGAGACCCAGTACTTC	CASSPMTSKETQYF	TRBJ2-5	.	TRBV18	TRBD2
TGTGCCAGTACTCCTGACAGGATAGATGGCTACACCTTC	CASTPDRIDGYTF	TRBJ1-2	.	TRBV19	.
TGTGCCAGCAGTAGACAAGTAGCTAACTATGGCTACACCTTC	CASSRQVANYGYTF	TRBJ1-2	.	TRBV6-5	.
TGTGCCAGCAGAGTTGGGGGACAGGGCTTGGGTCAGCCCCAGCATTTT	CASRVGGQGLGQPQHF	TRBJ1-5	.	TRBV2	TRBD1
TGCGCCAGCAGCCAAGAGCAAACAGGGTGGAAAGCTTTCTTT	CASSQEQTGWKAFF	TRBJ1-1	.	TRBV4-3	.
TGTGCCAGCAACATTAACCCCGACAGGGGAGAGACCCAGTACTTC	CASNINPDRGETQYF	TRBJ2-5	.	TRBV6-5	TRBD1
TGCAGTGTTTTAGTCGCAGATACGCAGTATTTT	CSVLVADTQYF	TRBJ2-3	.	TRBV20-1	.
TGTGCCAGCAGCCCCGACAGATTTTATGGCTACACCTTC	CASSPDRFYGYTF	TRBJ1-2	.	TRBV7-2	.
TGTGCCACCAGCAGAGGAGGAGCAGGGCAGGAGACCCAGTACTTC	CATSRGGAGQETQYF	TRBJ2-5	.	TRBV15	.
TGCGCCAGCAGCCCGGATAGTAGCGCAGATACGCAGTATTTT	CASSPDSSADTQYF	TRBJ2-3	.	TRBV5-1	.
TGTGCCAGCAGCTTAGAGGTTAATGGGGCAGACGAGACCTACGAGCAGTACTTC	CASSLEVNGADETYEQYF	TRBJ2-7	once	TRBV11-3	.
TGTGCCAGTAGTCTAGCGGGAGGGGGCTACGAGCAGTACTTC	CASSLAGGGYEQYF	TRBJ2-7	.	TRBV19	TRBD2
TGTGCCAGCAGTTGGGGGAGAACAGATACGCAGTATTTT	CASSWGRTDTQYF	TRBJ2-3	.	TRBV6-5	.
TGCGCCAGCAGCCAAGACGGTATTGGCAGATACAATGAGCAGTTCTTC	CASSQDGIGRYNEQFF	TRBJ2-1	.	TRBV4-3	.
TGCGCCAGCAGCTTGGAGGGTTACACCGGGGAGCTGTTTTTT	CASSLEGYTGELFF	TRBJ2-2	.	TRBV5-1	.
TGTGCCAGCAGCCCCATTAGGGGTACTAGCGGACAATACAATGAGCAGTTCTTC	CASSPIRGTSGQYNEQFF	TRBJ2-1	.	TRBV27	TRBD2
TGTGCCAGTAGTATTGGGGAGGGTAACACTGAAGCTTTCTTT	CASSIGEGNTEAFF	TRBJ1-1	.	TRBV19	.
TGTGCCAGCAGCCATAAATCCCCGAACGGCTACACCTTC	CASSHKSPNGYTF	TRBJ1-2	few	TRBV3-1/TRBV3-2	.
TGTGCCAGCAGTCGACAGGGGACCAATCAGCCCCAGCATTTT	CASSRQGTNQPQHF	TRBJ1-5	.	TRBV6-5	TRBD1
TGTGCCAGCAGTAAAGGGTCACCCCAAGAGACCCAGTACTTC	CASSKGSPQETQYF	TRBJ2-5	.	TRBV6-4	.
TGTGCCAGCAGCCAAATGACTGACGGGGAGCTGTTTTTT	CASSQMTDGELFF	TRBJ2-2	.	TRBV3-1/TRBV3-2	.
TGTGCCAGCAGTGATTCAAAGGGCAACTATGGCTACACCTTC	CASSDSKGNYGYTF	TRBJ1-2	.	TRBV6-1	.
TGTGCCAGCAGCTTTGGCGGTTCCTACGAGCAGTACTTC	CASSFGGSYEQYF	TRBJ2-7	.	TRBV5-6	.
TGCGCCAGTAGTTTATCGGGACAGGGGGCCAAGGGCTACACCTTC	CASSLSGQGAKGYTF	TRBJ1-2	.	TRBV5-1	TRBD1
TGTGCCTGGAGTGGCCTCACCCACACTGAAGCTTTCTTT	CAWSGLTHTEAFF	TRBJ1-1	.	TRBV30	.
TGTGCCAGCAGCCCCCCCCGGGAGCCACCCCACAATGAGCAGTTCTTC	CASSPPREPPHNEQFF	TRBJ2-1	.	TRBV3-1/TRBV3-2	.
TGTGCCAGCAGCTACCGACAGGGAGTAAATGAGCAGTTCTTC	CASSYRQGVNEQFF	TRBJ2-1	.	TRBV7-2	TRBD1
TGTGCCAGCAGGTGGACAGGGGCCTACGAGCAGTACTTC	CASRWTGAYEQYF	TRBJ2-7	.	TRBV12-3/TRBV12-4	TRBD1
TGTGCCAGCTCACCCCTGGGAGCGGGAGGGCGTGATGAGCAGTTCTTC	CASSPLGAGGRDEQFF	TRBJ2-1	.	TRBV18	TRBD2
TGTGCCAGCAGCCATATAGGGACTAGCGGGAGGTTCTTCGGTGAGCAGTTCTTC	CASSHIGTSGRFFGEQFF	TRBJ2-1	.	TRBV27	TRBD2
TGTGCCAGCAGCTCCCGGAACACTGAAGCTTTCTTT	CASSSRNTEAFF	TRBJ1-1	.	TRBV11-3	.
TGTGCCAGCAGTCTCGGACTAGCGGGGAGGGATGAGCAGTTCTTC	CASSLGLAGRDEQFF	TRBJ2-1	.	TRBV6-4	TRBD2
TGTGCCAGCAGGCGACAGGGGACGAACACCGGGGAGCTGTTTTTT	CASRRQGTNTGELFF	TRBJ2-2	.	TRBV19	TRBD1
TGTGCCAGCAGCTTGGACAGGGTTATGAACACTGAAGCTTTCTTT	CASSLDRVMNTEAFF	TRBJ1-1	.	TRBV7-8	TRBD1
TGTGCCAGCAGTCTTCCGGGGAAGGCCGACTGGCAGACCCAGTACTTC	CASSLPGKADWQTQYF	TRBJ2-5	.	TRBV28	.
TGTGCCTGGAGCGTTGACAGCGGCAACTATGGCTACACCTTC	CAWSVDSGNYGYTF	TRBJ1-2	.	TRBV30	.
TGTGCCTGGAGTTCTCTCGGGACAGCTTATCAGCCCCAGCATTTT	CAWSSLGTAYQPQHF	TRBJ1-5	.	TRBV30	TRBD1
TGTGCCAGTAGTATAGGGGCCCGGCAGCTCCACGAGCAGTACTTC	CASSIGARQLHEQYF	TRBJ2-7	.	TRBV19	.
TGTGCCAGCAGCTTGGGAGGAGAACAGGGGTTATGGACAGATACGCAGTATTTT	CASSLGGEQGLWTDTQYF	TRBJ2-3	.	TRBV5-5	TRBD1
TGTGCCAGCAGTAGAACAGCTGAAGCTTTCTTT	CASSRTAEAFF	TRBJ1-1	.	TRBV12-3/TRBV12-4	.
TGTGCCAGCAGTGATGAAGCGGGGGAAACGCAGTATTTT	CASSDEAGETQYF	TRBJ2-3	.	TRBV6-4	TRBD2
TGTGCCAGCAGCATCTACGACAGGGGCATTCAGTACTTC	CASSIYDRGIQYF	TRBJ2-4	once	TRBV6-5	TRBD1
TGTGCTAGCAGCTGGGACAGGGTCATCCCTAGGGAGCAGTACTTC	CASSWDRVIPREQYF	TRBJ2-7	.	TRBV7-7	TRBD1
TGTGCCAGCAGCCTTGGTAGGGAAAATGAAAAACTGTTTTTT	CASSLGRENEKLFF	TRBJ1-4	.	TRBV7-2	.
TGTGCCAGCAGTTACCTAGACACGCAGTACTTC	CASSYLDTQYF	TRBJ2-7	.	TRBV6-5	.
TGTGCCATCAGGAGGACCCTAGACCAGCCCCAGCATTTT	CAIRRTLDQPQHF	TRBJ1-5	.	TRBV10-3	.
TGTGCCAGCTCACCAGGACAGGGTACGACCTACGAGCAGTACTTC	CASSPGQGTTYEQYF	TRBJ2-7	few	TRBV18	TRBD1
TGTGCCAGCACCCCCCGTAGTCGAGAGACCCAGTACTTC	CASTPRSRETQYF	TRBJ2-5	.	TRBV6-2/TRBV6-3	.
TGTGCCAGCAGCTTGGCCTTTGGGACAGGGGGCAGGGAGACCCAGTACTTC	CASSLAFGTGGRETQYF	TRBJ2-5	.	TRBV5-8	TRBD1
TGCAGCGTTGCACGAGACTTGAACACTGAAGCTTTCTTT	CSVARDLNTEAFF	TRBJ1-1	.	TRBV29-1	.